The T cell receptor beta chain under discussion was sequenced for a study of shared clonotypes between healthy human individuals. In the study overall: CD4 naive cells filled three plates per donor, CD4 memory three, CD8 naive two and CD8 memory one. Study results and limitations: Few donors restricted represented genetic and exposure-history diversity.

There are 16 residues in the CDR3. The V gene's germline CDR1 is SQVTM and CDR2 ANQGSEA. The junction had 6 bases not matched to a gene; V was cut back by 6 bases and J by 2 bases. Selected positively for CCR7 and CD45RO-negative, naive CD8 cells excluded terminally differentiated effector memory CD45RA+ cells. To note about this clone: Its antigen is not identified.

Sorted-subset replicate PCRs used roughly 210 ng of genomic DNA. This amount corresponded to about 30,000 T cell genomes. Produced via immunoSEQ multiplex PCR; TCRdb's table is partial and in-frame only. This sample has fewer than 1 million clones, with about 96% found just once. The clonotype originates from a man aged 25-45 years in good health. Sequenced material: naive CD8+ T cells sorted from blood. V and J are TRBV29-1 and TRBJ2-2, with 13 bases that match TRBD2. The DNA for the CDR3 is TGCAGCGTGGATGGACTAGCGGGAGTCAACACCGGGGAGCTGTTTTTT. Protein sequence: CSVDGLAGVNTGELFF.